This T cell receptor (beta chain) was obtained from a study of T-cell reconstitution after alpha-beta-depleted transplantation in children. This clonotype was observed many times. Germline loops: CDR1 DFQATT, CDR2 SNEGSKA (reference sequence). V gave up 6 bases and J gave up 10 bases; unmatched junction bases: 8. This CDR3 has 14 residues. The library targeted TCRbeta and was prepared with unique molecular identifiers. One entry per CDR3 protein, called by TCRdb with MiXCR from the PCR reads. The sample holds around 680,000 distinct CDR3 sequences; 15% to 20% are singletons and the top ten take approximately 1.1%.

The gene calls are TRBV20-1 and TRBJ2-1; 14 positions agree with TRBD2. The material sequenced was PBMCs from the stem cell graft donor, taken from the stem cell graft. The sequence was obtained from a human donor who donated a stem cell graft to a child with acute myeloid leukemia. The CDR3 region has the DNA TGCAGTGCCAGACTAGCGGGGGGGCACAGGGAGCAGTTCTTC. It specifies CSARLAGGHREQFF.